Listed below are T cell receptor beta chains from one sample, sequenced in a study of post-analysis software for immune sequencing data. TCRdb called the PCR reads again in MiXCR, with one record for every CDR3 protein. The sample shows hundreds of thousands of distinct CDR3 sequences, 30% to 45% of them seen only once. The material sequenced was blood. These receptors were obtained from a girl aged 5-17 years with multiple sclerosis. Each CDR3 is given with its conserved first and last residue. A D gene is named only where the DNA matches it firmly. For some rows the clone size is stated as once, few or many, or as a class when expanded; others skip it.

clone size | J gene | D gene | V gene | CDR3 DNA | CDR3 protein
NA | TRBJ2-1 | TRBD2 | TRBV27 | TGTGCCAGCAGTTCTCGACTAGCGGGGTTTTCCTCCTACAATGAGCAGTTCTTC | CASSSRLAGFSSYNEQFF
many | TRBJ2-5 | NA | TRBV15 | TGTGCCACCAGCAGAGATCTGGGTAGAGAGACCCAGTACTTC | CATSRDLGRETQYF
NA | TRBJ1-4 | TRBD1 | TRBV20-1 | TGCAGTGCTAGAGGTTCCTCACAGAAAACAGGGGCAACTAATGAAAAACTGTTTTTT | CSARGSSQKTGATNEKLFF
few | TRBJ2-7 | TRBD1 | TRBV7-9 | TGTGCCAGCAGCTCCGGACAGGGAGAGGCGCAGTACTTC | CASSSGQGEAQYF
few | TRBJ1-1 | NA | TRBV7-6 | TGTGCCAGCAGCTTGGGCGGAGCGAACAGGGAAGCTTTCTTT | CASSLGGANREAFF
NA | TRBJ2-5 | NA | TRBV12-3/TRBV12-4 | TGTGCCAGCATTCCTGGAGAGAAACAAGAGACCCAGTACTTC | CASIPGEKQETQYF
NA | TRBJ1-2 | TRBD1 | TRBV6-5 | TGTGCCAGCAGAACGACAGGGGCTAACTATGGCTACACCTTC | CASRTTGANYGYTF
once | TRBJ2-3 | TRBD2 | TRBV7-3 | TGTGCCAGCAGTGCTGGGGTAGCGGGGACCCTGCAGTATTTT | CASSAGVAGTLQYF
few | TRBJ2-3 | NA | TRBV9 | TGTGCCAGCAGCGCCCAGGTGACTATCCCTAGCACAGATACGCAGTATTTT | CASSAQVTIPSTDTQYF
NA | TRBJ2-3 | TRBD1 | TRBV28 | TGTGCCAGCAGAACGACAGGGGGCTATTTACTCGGCACGCAGTATTTT | CASRTTGGYLLGTQYF
few | TRBJ2-7 | TRBD2 | TRBV18 | TGTGCCAGCTCACCGCTCCCCCTACGGGGGGAAGACGAGCAGTACTTC | CASSPLPLRGEDEQYF
NA | TRBJ1-1 | NA | TRBV30 | TGTGCCTGGAGTATCGACGTGAACACTGAAGCTTTCTTT | CAWSIDVNTEAFF
few | TRBJ2-7 | NA | TRBV11-2 | TGTGCCAGCAGCTTAGGATGGCAGGGGGGTGGCGAGCAGTACTTC | CASSLGWQGGGEQYF
few | TRBJ2-3 | NA | TRBV29-1 | TGCAGCGTTGATCAGGGAACAGATACGCAGTATTTT | CSVDQGTDTQYF
few | TRBJ2-1 | NA | TRBV6-5 | TGTGCCAGCACTCTGGGTGGGGGCCCCACCTACAATGAGCAGTTCTTC | CASTLGGGPTYNEQFF
few | TRBJ2-1 | NA | TRBV13 | TGTGCCAGCAATCTACTAGCTCTCTCCTACAATGAGCAGTTCTTC | CASNLLALSYNEQFF
NA | TRBJ2-7 | TRBD1 | TRBV7-9 | TGTGCCAGCAGCTTAGGACAGGGGGTTAGCTCCTACGAGCAGTACTTC | CASSLGQGVSSYEQYF
NA | TRBJ2-1 | TRBD2 | TRBV13 | TGTGCCAGCAGCTTAGATTCTCTAGCGGGGAGGGGTGAGCAGTTCTTC | CASSLDSLAGRGEQFF
NA | TRBJ2-6 | NA | TRBV10-3 | TGTGCCATCAGTGGATCTAAGGGACCCCCTGTACTTGGGGCCAACGTCCTGACTTTC | CAISGSKGPPVLGANVLTF
NA | TRBJ2-7 | TRBD2 | TRBV7-9 | TGTGCCAGCAGCTTGGGGACTAGCGGGGGTTACGAGCAGTACTTC | CASSLGTSGGYEQYF
NA | TRBJ2-7 | TRBD1 | TRBV20-1 | TGCAGTGCTAGTGCCCCGGGACAGACCTACGAGCAGTACTTC | CSASAPGQTYEQYF
NA | TRBJ1-5 | NA | TRBV7-3 | TGTGCCAGCAGCTTGGACATAAATCAGCCCCAGCATTTT | CASSLDINQPQHF
few | TRBJ2-1 | TRBD1 | TRBV10-3 | TGTGCCATCAATCTCGGACAGGGGGCAAGTGAGCAGTTCTTC | CAINLGQGASEQFF
few | TRBJ2-1 | NA | TRBV12-5 | TGTGCTAGTGGATCGACAGATTGGGATGAGCAGTTCTTC | CASGSTDWDEQFF
NA | TRBJ2-3 | TRBD2 | TRBV25-1 | TGTGCCAGCAGTGAAGGCCTAGCGGGGGATACAGATACGCAGTATTTT | CASSEGLAGDTDTQYF
few | TRBJ2-7 | TRBD1 | TRBV24-1 | TGTGCCACCAGTGATCCGACAGGGGGCGGTTCCGAGCAGTACTTC | CATSDPTGGGSEQYF
NA | TRBJ2-3 | NA | TRBV7-2 | TGTACCAGCAGCTTAGCATTGTCGGCGGGGGATACGCAGTATTTT | CTSSLALSAGDTQYF
NA | TRBJ1-5 | NA | TRBV12-3/TRBV12-4 | TGTGCCAGCAGTTTACCAGGGTACGATCAGCCCCAGCATTTT | CASSLPGYDQPQHF
NA | TRBJ1-1 | NA | TRBV3-1 | TGTGCCAGCAGCCAAAATCAACAGAACACTGAAGCTTTCTTT | CASSQNQQNTEAFF
many | TRBJ2-1 | NA | TRBV5-1 | TGCGCCAGCAGCTTGGGGGGCACAGGAAAGAAGCAGTTCTTC | CASSLGGTGKKQFF
few | TRBJ2-3 | NA | TRBV5-1 | TGCGCCAGCAGCTTGGATTCTATTGATACGCAGTATTTT | CASSLDSIDTQYF
few | TRBJ2-7 | NA | TRBV5-1 | TGCGCCAGCAGGGACAGCCAGGACGAGCAGTACTTC | CASRDSQDEQYF
few | TRBJ2-5 | TRBD1 | TRBV7-8 | TGTGCCAGCAGTTTCAACAGGGGCCAAGAGACCCAGTACTTC | CASSFNRGQETQYF